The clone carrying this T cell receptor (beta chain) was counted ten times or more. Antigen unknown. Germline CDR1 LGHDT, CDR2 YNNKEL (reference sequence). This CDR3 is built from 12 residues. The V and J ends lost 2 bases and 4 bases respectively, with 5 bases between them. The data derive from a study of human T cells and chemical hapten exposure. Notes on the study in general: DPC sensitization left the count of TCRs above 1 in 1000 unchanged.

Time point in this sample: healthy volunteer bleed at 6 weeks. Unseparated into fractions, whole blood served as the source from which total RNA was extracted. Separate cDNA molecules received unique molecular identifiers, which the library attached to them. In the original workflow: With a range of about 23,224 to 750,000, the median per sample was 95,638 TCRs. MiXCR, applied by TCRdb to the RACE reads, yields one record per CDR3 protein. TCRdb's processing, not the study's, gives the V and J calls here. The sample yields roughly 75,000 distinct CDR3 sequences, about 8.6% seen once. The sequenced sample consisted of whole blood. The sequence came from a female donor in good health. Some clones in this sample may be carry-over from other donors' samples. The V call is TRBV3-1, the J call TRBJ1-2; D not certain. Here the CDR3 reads CASSQHAYGYTF. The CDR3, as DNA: TGTGCCAGCAGCCAACATGCCTATGGCTACACCTTC.